What follows describes a single TCR beta chain. The data belong to a study of memory CD4+ T cells and cytomegalovirus serostatus. Produced via immunoSEQ multiplex PCR; TCRdb's table is partial and in-frame only. The table has about 52,000 clones, around 78% seen once; the top ten hold under 1%. This CDR3 is built from 15 residues. In germline, CDR1 is SEHNR, CDR2 FQNEAQ (reference sequence). V trimming: 1 base; J trimming: 5 bases; junction bases outside the gene matches: 7. The sort gate was single viable CD3+CD4+CD8-CD45RO+ cells for memory CD4+ T cells. This rearrangement joins TRBV7-9 to TRBJ1-1, with 7 bases lining up with TRBD1. Sequenced input: memory CD4+ T cells from blood. The TCR sequence derives from an adult in good health and CMV-seronegative. CDR3 protein: CASSLVEGAKTEAFF. The DNA for the CDR3 is TGTGCCAGCAGCTTAGTCGAGGGGGCTAAGACTGAAGCTTTCTTT.